This is a list of T cell receptor beta chains from one sample in a study of post-analysis software for immune sequencing data. MiXCR, run by TCRdb on the PCR reads, gives a single entry per CDR3 protein. The table records hundreds of thousands of distinct CDR3 sequences, 30% of them present only once. Sequencing used blood. Receptors were obtained from a girl aged 5-17 years with multiple sclerosis. The CDR3 runs from the conserved cysteine through the conserved F or W. Each record gives: V gene, D gene, J gene, clone size, CDR3 DNA, CDR3 protein. A D gene is named only where the DNA matches it firmly. Some rows mark clone size as missing; the rest say once, few, many or name a class of expanded clone.

V: TRBV2
D: TRBD1
J: TRBJ1-2
size: few
DNA: TGTGCCATCCCCGGGACAGGGGGCGATGGCTACACCTTC
CDR3: CAIPGTGGDGYTF

V: TRBV5-1
D: .
J: TRBJ1-5
size: .
DNA: TGCGCCAGCAGCACCACCAAAGATAGCAATCAGCCCCAGCATTTT
CDR3: CASSTTKDSNQPQHF

V: TRBV20-1
D: .
J: TRBJ2-1
size: .
DNA: TGCAGTGCTAGACCTCCATTGGACGGGATTCTTGGGGAGCAGTTCTTC
CDR3: CSARPPLDGILGEQFF

V: TRBV5-1
D: .
J: TRBJ2-5
size: few
DNA: TGCGCCAGCAGCTTGACCGGGACCACTGAGCAGTACTTC
CDR3: CASSLTGTTEQYF

V: TRBV20-1
D: TRBD2
J: TRBJ2-1
size: many
DNA: TGCAGTGCTGACGGGACTAGCGGGGAAAATGAGCAGTTCTTC
CDR3: CSADGTSGENEQFF

V: TRBV20-1
D: TRBD1
J: TRBJ1-4
size: few
DNA: TGCAGTGCTAGGGAGGACAGGAATGAAAAACTGTTTTTT
CDR3: CSAREDRNEKLFF

V: TRBV10-3
D: TRBD1
J: TRBJ1-5
size: .
DNA: TGTGCCATCAAAAGTGACAGGGATAGCAATCAGCCCCAGCATTTT
CDR3: CAIKSDRDSNQPQHF

V: TRBV10-3
D: .
J: TRBJ2-2
size: .
DNA: TGTGCCATCCCGGCTCTAGCAAATCCCGGGGAGCTGTTTTTT
CDR3: CAIPALANPGELFF

V: TRBV27
D: .
J: TRBJ2-7
size: .
DNA: TGTGCCAGCCAGGGGAGCTCCTACGAGCAGTACTTC
CDR3: CASQGSSYEQYF

V: TRBV28
D: .
J: TRBJ1-2
size: .
DNA: TGTGCCAGCAGACTCGGCCCCGGCTACACCTTC
CDR3: CASRLGPGYTF

V: TRBV28
D: .
J: TRBJ2-5
size: .
DNA: TGTGCCAGCACCCCCCAAGCCGAAGGAGAGACCCAGTACTTC
CDR3: CASTPQAEGETQYF

V: TRBV11-2
D: .
J: TRBJ2-2
size: .
DNA: TGTGCCAGCAGCCCCCAAGGTCCGGCCGGGGAGCTGTTTTTT
CDR3: CASSPQGPAGELFF

V: TRBV28
D: .
J: TRBJ2-7
size: .
DNA: TGTGCCAGCAGCCCACCTTGGAGCGGCGTATCCTACGAGCAGTACTTC
CDR3: CASSPPWSGVSYEQYF

V: TRBV4-3
D: .
J: TRBJ2-4
size: .
DNA: TGCGCCAGCAGCCAAGAGTGGAGGCGTGGGGCAAACATTCAGTACTTC
CDR3: CASSQEWRRGANIQYF

V: TRBV12-3/TRBV12-4
D: TRBD2
J: TRBJ2-5
size: few
DNA: TGTGCCAGCAGTTTCGACACACGGACTAGCGGGGAGACCCAGTACTTC
CDR3: CASSFDTRTSGETQYF

V: TRBV6-2/TRBV6-3
D: TRBD1
J: TRBJ1-5
size: once
DNA: TGTGCCGGCAGGGCCGGGACAGGGGGCGCCAATCAGCCCCAGCATTTT
CDR3: CAGRAGTGGANQPQHF

V: TRBV7-2
D: .
J: TRBJ2-1
size: .
DNA: TGTGCCAGCAGCTCCCAGCAGCGGATACGCCACAATGAGCAGTTCTTC
CDR3: CASSSQQRIRHNEQFF

V: TRBV19
D: TRBD2
J: TRBJ2-5
size: .
DNA: TGTGCCAGTAGCCCTATTATAACTAGCGGGGGAGAGACCCAGTACTTC
CDR3: CASSPIITSGGETQYF

V: TRBV5-5
D: TRBD1
J: TRBJ1-6
size: .
DNA: TGTGCCAGCAGCCGGACGACAGGGAGAGATAATTCACCCCTCCACTTT
CDR3: CASSRTTGRDNSPLHF

V: TRBV20-1
D: TRBD1
J: TRBJ1-4
size: .
DNA: TGCAGTGCTAGAGACGGGGACAGGGTCTCTGAAAAACTGTTTTTT
CDR3: CSARDGDRVSEKLFF

V: TRBV5-1
D: .
J: TRBJ2-5
size: few
DNA: TGCGCCAGCAGCTCCTTCGGCCGTATTCAAGAGACCCAGTACTTC
CDR3: CASSSFGRIQETQYF

V: TRBV28
D: TRBD2
J: TRBJ2-2
size: .
DNA: TGTGCCAGCCGGGGGGACACCGGGGAGCTGTTTTTT
CDR3: CASRGDTGELFF

V: TRBV6-5
D: .
J: TRBJ2-3
size: .
DNA: TGTGCCAGCAGTTTCCTCATGACGGGCACAGATACGCAGTATTTT
CDR3: CASSFLMTGTDTQYF

V: TRBV12-3/TRBV12-4
D: .
J: TRBJ1-1
size: few
DNA: TGTGCCAGTGACGGGACAAGAGACACTGAAGCTTTCTTT
CDR3: CASDGTRDTEAFF

V: TRBV11-2
D: .
J: TRBJ2-1
size: .
DNA: TGTGCCAGCAGCCTAGCAACGGGGTGGGGACGGCAGTTCTTC
CDR3: CASSLATGWGRQFF

V: TRBV20-1
D: TRBD1
J: TRBJ1-5
size: once
DNA: TGCAGTGCTAGCCCGGGACAGGGTATTCCGAATCAGCCCCAGCATTTT
CDR3: CSASPGQGIPNQPQHF

V: TRBV12-3/TRBV12-4
D: TRBD2
J: TRBJ2-5
size: .
DNA: TGTGCCAGCAGTTTTCGGCGAGCGGGGGGGCATCGTGAGACCCAGTACTTC
CDR3: CASSFRRAGGHRETQYF

V: TRBV4-3
D: .
J: TRBJ2-7
size: many
DNA: TGCGCCAGCAGCCAAGATCCAAGAAGCAGCTACGAGCAGTACTTC
CDR3: CASSQDPRSSYEQYF

V: TRBV5-1
D: TRBD2
J: TRBJ2-1
size: few
DNA: TGCGCCAGCAGCTTAGAAATAGCGGGGGAGCTTTACAATGAGCAGTTCTTC
CDR3: CASSLEIAGELYNEQFF

V: TRBV11-2
D: .
J: TRBJ2-1
size: .
DNA: TGTGCCAGCAGCTTACGCTGGACTGACAATGAGCAGTTCTTC
CDR3: CASSLRWTDNEQFF

V: TRBV6-1
D: .
J: TRBJ1-5
size: .
DNA: TGTGCCAGCAGTGGCGAGGACGGTAGCAATCAGCCCCAGCATTTT
CDR3: CASSGEDGSNQPQHF

V: TRBV20-1
D: .
J: TRBJ2-3
size: .
DNA: TGCAGTGCTAGACATGGTACAAGCACAGGTACGCAGTATTTT
CDR3: CSARHGTSTGTQYF

V: TRBV20-1
D: .
J: TRBJ1-5
size: few
DNA: TGCAGTGCTAGAGTCCCCAATCAGCCCCAGCATTTT
CDR3: CSARVPNQPQHF

V: TRBV7-9
D: TRBD2
J: TRBJ2-5
size: .
DNA: TGTGCCAGCAGCGGGAGGGACTCCCTCGGGTTTTCGGAGACCCAGTACTTC
CDR3: CASSGRDSLGFSETQYF

V: TRBV5-6
D: TRBD1
J: TRBJ2-5
size: many
DNA: TGTGCCAGCTACTCCGGGACAGGGAATCAAGAGACCCAGTACTTC
CDR3: CASYSGTGNQETQYF

V: TRBV20-1
D: .
J: TRBJ1-1
size: few
DNA: TGCAGTGCTAGAGTGTCCGGCAGATATGAAGCTTTCTTT
CDR3: CSARVSGRYEAFF

V: TRBV27
D: .
J: TRBJ1-5
size: few
DNA: TGTGCCAGCAGTTTTAGGGGCCACCAGCCCCAGCATTTT
CDR3: CASSFRGHQPQHF

V: TRBV10-3
D: TRBD1
J: TRBJ2-3
size: .
DNA: TGTGCCATCAGTCAGGGACAGACAGATACGCAGTATTTT
CDR3: CAISQGQTDTQYF

V: TRBV5-1
D: TRBD1
J: TRBJ2-5
size: .
DNA: TGCGCCAGCAGCCCTGGGGACAGGGAGAAAGAGACCCAGTACTTC
CDR3: CASSPGDREKETQYF

V: TRBV7-2
D: .
J: TRBJ2-5
size: few
DNA: TGTGCCAGCAGCCGTACGAGACAGGGAGGGGAGACCCAGTACTTC
CDR3: CASSRTRQGGETQYF

V: TRBV29-1
D: .
J: TRBJ2-1
size: .
DNA: TGCAGCGTTGAAGGGGCCGGTGGGCCTGAGCAGTTCTTC
CDR3: CSVEGAGGPEQFF

V: TRBV21-1
D: .
J: TRBJ1-5
size: .
DNA: TGTGCCAGCAGCAAAGCCACAGGGTTTAATAGCAATCAGCCCCAGCATTTT
CDR3: CASSKATGFNSNQPQHF

V: TRBV20-1
D: .
J: TRBJ2-6
size: .
DNA: TGCAGTGCTAGAGACTCGCAACGGGTAACTGGGGCCAACGTCCTGACTTTC
CDR3: CSARDSQRVTGANVLTF

V: TRBV15
D: TRBD1
J: TRBJ1-1
size: few
DNA: TGTGCCACCAGCAGGGACAGGGGGCACCCTGAAGCTTTCTTT
CDR3: CATSRDRGHPEAFF

V: TRBV20-1
D: TRBD2
J: TRBJ2-1
size: .
DNA: TGCAGTGCGCCGCAGCTAGCGGGGACCCTTAGTTACAATGAGCAGTTCTTC
CDR3: CSAPQLAGTLSYNEQFF

V: TRBV29-1
D: .
J: TRBJ2-6
size: .
DNA: TGCAGCGTTGAAGATCGGAGCCCCTCTGGGGCCAACGTCCTGACTTTC
CDR3: CSVEDRSPSGANVLTF

V: TRBV28
D: TRBD2
J: TRBJ2-1
size: .
DNA: TGTGCCAGCAACAAGCGACTAGCGGGAGGGTTTGAGCAGTTCTTC
CDR3: CASNKRLAGGFEQFF

V: TRBV6-1
D: .
J: TRBJ2-7
size: .
DNA: TGTGCCAGCGCTGACGAAAGGCGCACAGCCTCCTACGAGCAGTACTTC
CDR3: CASADERRTASYEQYF

V: TRBV4-1
D: TRBD1
J: TRBJ1-4
size: once
DNA: TGCGCCAGCAGCCCGACCGGGACAGGCACTGAAAAACTGTTTTTT
CDR3: CASSPTGTGTEKLFF

V: TRBV5-1
D: .
J: TRBJ2-1
size: .
DNA: TGCGCCAGCAGCTTGGGGTCCCAGCCCAATGAGCAGTTCTTC
CDR3: CASSLGSQPNEQFF

V: TRBV7-8
D: TRBD2
J: TRBJ2-1
size: .
DNA: TGTGCCAGCAGCTCAAGCGGGGGGGCGGTTGAGCAGTTCTTC
CDR3: CASSSSGGAVEQFF

V: TRBV12-3/TRBV12-4
D: TRBD1
J: TRBJ2-7
size: few
DNA: TGTGCCAGCAGAGCCCCGGACAGGCCCTACGAGCAGTACTTC
CDR3: CASRAPDRPYEQYF

V: TRBV12-3/TRBV12-4
D: TRBD2
J: TRBJ2-5
size: few
DNA: TGTGCCGGCAGTTTATCTTGGGGGGGAGAGACCCAGTACTTC
CDR3: CAGSLSWGGETQYF

V: TRBV29-1
D: .
J: TRBJ2-5
size: few
DNA: TGCAGCGTTGATAGTCCGGGGCAAGAGACCCAGTACTTC
CDR3: CSVDSPGQETQYF

V: TRBV12-3/TRBV12-4
D: .
J: TRBJ2-5
size: few
DNA: TGTGCCAGCAGTTTAGTATCAGGGGTTGTGGCCCAGTACTTC
CDR3: CASSLVSGVVAQYF

V: TRBV27
D: TRBD1
J: TRBJ2-3
size: .
DNA: TGTGCCAGCAGTTCCCAGCACAGGGGGGTTGTTAGCACAGATACGCAGTATTTT
CDR3: CASSSQHRGVVSTDTQYF

V: TRBV10-3
D: .
J: TRBJ2-1
size: .
DNA: TGTGCCATTACCGAGCTTCACTACAATGAGCAGTTCTTC
CDR3: CAITELHYNEQFF

V: TRBV5-1
D: .
J: TRBJ2-7
size: .
DNA: TGCGCCAGCAGCCCGTTAGGGTCCATGTACAATGAGCAGTACTTC
CDR3: CASSPLGSMYNEQYF